The clone carrying this T cell receptor (beta chain) was seen at least ten times. Genomic DNA (from each subset) was split evenly across several immunoSEQ plates. Generated by immunoSEQ multiplex PCR, the TCRdb table keeps only in-frame clones and is missing some. In the table there are around 100,000 clones, approximately 65% of which are singletons. This entry comes from a study of shared clonotypes between healthy human individuals. Overall study: Researchers assigned three CD4 naive, three CD4 memory, two CD8 naive and one CD8 memory plate to each donor.

Researchers reported that CD8 memory united CD45RO+ cells with CCR7-negative CD45RA+ TemRA cells. Trimming took off 7 bases at V and 0 bases at J, with 13 bases between the two ends. CDR3 size: 15 residues. Germline loops: CDR1 MNHNS, CDR2 SASEGT. This receptor was obtained from a woman aged 30 to 39 in good health. The sequenced material came from memory CD8+ T cells sorted from blood. Stated subset: CD45RO+ cells pooled with CCR7-negative TemRA cells. The chain employs TRBV6-1 and TRBJ1-3; perhaps TRBD1 as D (6 bases). CDR3 DNA sequence: TGTGCCAGCACTCACCGGACAGACTCTGGAAACACCATATATTTT. It is translated as CASTHRTDSGNTIYF.